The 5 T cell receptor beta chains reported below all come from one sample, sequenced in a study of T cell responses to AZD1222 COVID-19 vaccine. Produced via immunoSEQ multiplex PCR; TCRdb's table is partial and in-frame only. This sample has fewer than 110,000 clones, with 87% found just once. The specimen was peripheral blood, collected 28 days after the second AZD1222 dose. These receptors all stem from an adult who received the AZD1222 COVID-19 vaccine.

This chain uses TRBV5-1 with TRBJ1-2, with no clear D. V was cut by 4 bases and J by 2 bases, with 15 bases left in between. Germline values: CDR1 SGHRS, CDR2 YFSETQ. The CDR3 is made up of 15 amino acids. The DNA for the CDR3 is TGCGCCAGCAGCCCTATTTCCCCCTTGAACTATGGCTACACCTTC. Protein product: CASSPISPLNYGYTF.

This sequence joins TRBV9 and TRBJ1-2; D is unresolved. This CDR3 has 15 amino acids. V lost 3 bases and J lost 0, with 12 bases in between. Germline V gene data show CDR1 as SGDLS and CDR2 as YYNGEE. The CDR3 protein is CASSDDIGANYGYTF. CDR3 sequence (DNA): TGTGCCAGCAGCGACGACATTGGAGCTAACTATGGCTACACCTTC.

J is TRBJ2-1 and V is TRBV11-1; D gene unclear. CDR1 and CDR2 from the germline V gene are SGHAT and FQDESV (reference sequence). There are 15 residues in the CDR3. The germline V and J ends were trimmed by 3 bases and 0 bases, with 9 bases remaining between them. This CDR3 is CASSFDGSSYNEQFF. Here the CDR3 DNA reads TGTGCCAGCAGCTTTGACGGCAGCTCCTACAATGAGCAGTTCTTC.

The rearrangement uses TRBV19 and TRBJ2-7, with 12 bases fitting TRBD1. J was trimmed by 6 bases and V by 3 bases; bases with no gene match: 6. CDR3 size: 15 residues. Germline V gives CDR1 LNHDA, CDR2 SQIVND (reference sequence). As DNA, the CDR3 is TGTGCCAGTAGTATTACGGGACAGGGGGCACGCGAGCAGTACTTC. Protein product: CASSITGQGAREQYF.

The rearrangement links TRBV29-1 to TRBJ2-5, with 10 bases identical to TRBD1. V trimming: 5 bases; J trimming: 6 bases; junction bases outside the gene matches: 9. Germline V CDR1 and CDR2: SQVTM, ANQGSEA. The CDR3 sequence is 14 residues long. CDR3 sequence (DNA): TGCAGCGTTTTCCTGGGACAGGGGTTAAAGACCCAGTACTTC. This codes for CSVFLGQGLKTQYF.